A single sample is the source of the 5 T cell receptor beta chains below, sequenced in a study of cytomegalovirus exposure and HLA in healthy donors. The PCR was carried out with 60 Vbeta primers and 13 Jbeta primers. Sequenced by immunoSEQ multiplex PCR; TCRdb stores in-frame clones only, minus some. The sample contains 170,000 or so clones, about four fifths of which appear only once. Source material: PBMCs. These receptors originate from a young man in good health and CMV-seropositive.

This chain links TRBV19 with TRBJ1-2, with D possibly TRBD1 on 5 matching bases. V lost 9 bases to trimming and J lost 5 bases, with 16 bases between them. The germline CDR1 and CDR2 sequences are LNHDA and SQIVND (reference sequence). CDR3 length: 13 residues. CDR3 coding DNA: TGTGCCAGCACGTCCGTCGGGGGGTATGGCTACACCTTC. This sequence encodes CASTSVGGYGYTF.

This rearrangement joins TRBV11-3 to TRBJ1-1; 10 bases align to TRBD1. CDR3 length: 14 residues. V trimming: 5 bases; J trimming: 4 bases; junction bases outside the gene matches: 4. CDR1 is SGHNT, CDR2 YENEEA, per germline. CDR3 sequence (DNA): TGTGCCAGCAGCCCCCGGACAGGGGGCACTGAAGCTTTCTTT. It yields the protein CASSPRTGGTEAFF.

This sequence joins TRBV7-9 and TRBJ2-7; 14 nucleotides align to TRBD2. Germline lookup yields CDR1 SEHNR and CDR2 FQNEAQ (reference sequence). The V gene end was trimmed by 5 bases and the J gene end by 9 bases; junction bases not matched to a gene: 12. The CDR3 has 16 residues. CDR3 nucleotides: TGTGCCAGCAGCGCCTATCCGGGACTAGCGGGAGAGGGGCAGTACTTC. Translation gives CASSAYPGLAGEGQYF.

The genes are TRBV6-1 and TRBJ2-3; 12 bases match TRBD1. Trimming took 3 bases from V and 6 from J; bases not matched to a gene: 4. The CDR3 has 15 amino acids. The germline V gene has CDR1 MNHNS and CDR2 SASEGT. This CDR3 reads CASSEGTGGWDTQYF. As DNA, the CDR3 is TGTGCCAGCAGTGAGGGGACAGGGGGCTGGGATACGCAGTATTTT.

This clone was found a few times. The rearrangement joins TRBV7-9 to TRBJ2-3; TRBD1 matches at 9 bases. The CDR3 extends over 16 amino acids. The germline V gene has CDR1 SEHNR and CDR2 FQNEAQ (reference sequence). V trimming: 5 bases; J trimming: 2 bases; junction bases outside the gene matches: 8. CDR3 sequence reads: CASSTRQGVPTDTQYF. DNA of the CDR3: TGTGCCAGCAGCACAAGACAGGGGGTCCCCACAGATACGCAGTATTTT. The variable domain in full, with the rest retrieved from reference TRBV7-9 and TRBJ2-3, is DTGVSQNPRHKITKRGQNVTFRCDPISEHNRLYWYRQTLGQGPEFLTYFQNEAQLEKSRLLSDRFSAERPKGSFSTLEIQRTEQGDSAMYLCASSTRQGVPTDTQYFGPGTRLTVL.